Presented here are 19 T cell receptor beta chains from one specimen sequenced in a study of CD8 T cells in ankylosing spondylitis. TCRdb called the 5' RACE reads again in MiXCR, with one record for every CDR3 protein. Altogether 250,000 to 350,000 distinct CDR3 sequences are present, approximately 20% being singletons, with the ten largest covering less than 9%. The source material was blood, either unsorted or a sorted T cell fraction (not recorded which). These receptor sequences come from a male donor with ankylosing spondylitis or in good health (not recorded which).

The V and J genes are TRBV11-2 and TRBJ2-1; 12 nucleotides agree with TRBD1. Trimming cost V 4 bases and J 9 bases; bases outside gene matches: 13. Germline V gives CDR1 SGHAT, CDR2 FQNNGV. The CDR3 contains 17 residues. CDR3 sequence: CASSSLPGQGAIFEQFF. The DNA of the CDR3 is TGTGCCAGCAGCTCCCTCCCGGGACAGGGGGCAATATTTGAGCAGTTCTTC.

The genes are TRBV20-1 and TRBJ2-1, with unresolved D. V lost 0 bases and J lost 8, with 5 bases in between. The CDR3 loop spans 11 amino acids. Germline CDR1 reads DFQATT; CDR2 reads SNEGSKA (reference sequence). CDR3 region: CSARDSHEQFF. The CDR3 DNA reads as TGCAGTGCTAGAGATAGTCATGAGCAGTTCTTC.

The CDR3 nucleotides are TGCGCCAGCAGAAGGACAGGGGCGACTCAGGATGAGCAGTTCTTC. This gives the protein CASRRTGATQDEQFF. V gene TRBV5-1 combines with J gene TRBJ2-1, with 9 bases matching TRBD1. V shed 5 bases and J 8 bases; nucleotides not matched to a gene: 11. Germline loops: CDR1 SGHRS, CDR2 YFSETQ. The CDR3 runs 15 residues.

The V call is TRBV24-1, the J call TRBJ2-2; D perhaps matches TRBD1 (5 bases). The CDR3 extends over 14 amino acids. Germline-derived CDR1 and CDR2 are KGHDR and SFDVKD. The V end was cut by 5 bases, the J end by 4 bases, with 10 bases between. The CDR3 DNA reads TGTGCCACCAGTGCCTCAGGGATCACCGGGGAGCTGTTTTTT. It translates to CATSASGITGELFF.

This clonotype was observed a few times. The V gene is TRBV12-3 or TRBV12-4, the J gene TRBJ1-4; a weak D match, TRBD1 (5 bases). This CDR3 contains 15 residues. Trimming stripped 6 bases from V and 1 base from J, with 12 bases between. CDR3 protein: CASRMRDGTNEKLFF. CDR3 nucleotides: TGTGCCAGCAGAATGAGGGACGGAACTAATGAAAAACTGTTTTTT.

CDR3 sequence reads: CSARTGENTEAFF. In nucleotides, the CDR3 is TGCAGCGCCAGAACAGGGGAGAACACTGAAGCTTTCTTT. The J gene is TRBJ1-1, the V gene TRBV29-1, with 7 bases identical to TRBD1. This CDR3 comprises 13 residues. The V segment lost 7 bases and the J segment 1 base; nucleotides outside the gene matches: 6. Germline V gene sequence: CDR1 SQVTM, CDR2 ANQGSEA.

This clonotype was observed a few times. The chain recombines TRBV20-1 with TRBJ2-1; 7 bases align to TRBD1. V was pared by 2 bases and J by 5 bases, with 6 bases of the junction left unmatched. CDR3 length: 14 residues. In germline, CDR1 is DFQATT, CDR2 SNEGSKA (reference sequence). CDR3 nucleotide sequence: TGCAGTGCTAGACTGACAGGGATCAACAATGAGCAGTTCTTC. Amino acids: CSARLTGINNEQFF.

This clonotype was picked up a small number of times. The rearrangement uses TRBV6-4 and TRBJ2-6; D is ambiguous. With 6 bases removed from V and 1 base from J, the gap between germline ends came to 7 bases. This CDR3 contains 14 residues. Germline V CDR1 and CDR2: MRHNA, SNTAGT. Written as DNA, the CDR3 is TGTGCCAGCAGCGTCGGGTCTGGGGCCAACGTCCTGACTTTC. It yields the protein CASSVGSGANVLTF.

The chain links TRBV11-2 to TRBJ2-3; D not certain. The ends were cut back, 5 bases at V and 2 bases at J, with 8 bases in the middle. Germline CDR1 and CDR2: SGHAT and FQNNGV. The CDR3 is 13 amino acids. The CDR3 loop is CASSPEPTDTQYF. DNA of the CDR3: TGTGCCAGCAGCCCGGAACCCACAGATACGCAGTATTTT.

This clonotype came up a few times. The rearrangement links TRBV12-3 or TRBV12-4 to TRBJ1-6; 9 bases are a match to TRBD1. Losses at the gene ends were 5 bases for V and 8 bases for J; bases not matched to a gene: 7. The CDR3 is 15 amino acids. The CDR3 protein is CASSPGTGPYSPLHF. CDR3 coding DNA: TGTGCCAGCAGTCCGGGGACAGGGCCTTATTCACCCCTCCACTTT.

This chain joins TRBV20-1 and TRBJ2-3, with 10 bases fitting TRBD2. The CDR3 spans 15 residues. CDR1 is DFQATT and CDR2 is SNEGSKA in the germline V gene (reference sequence). V dropped 3 bases and J dropped 5; count of bases not matched to a gene: 8. CDR3 loop: CSASPSGRLVDTQYF. The CDR3 nucleotides are TGCAGTGCTAGTCCTAGCGGGAGACTTGTAGATACGCAGTATTTT.

The rearrangement links TRBV15 to TRBJ1-5, with 8 bases fitting TRBD1. The CDR3 is made up of 18 amino acids. Germline V lookup: CDR1 LNHNV, CDR2 YYDKDF (reference sequence). Unmatched junction bases numbered 12, after V lost 0 bases and J lost 5 bases. The CDR3 DNA follows: TGTGCCACCAGCAGAGATCTTCGGACAGGGATGTCGGATCAGCCCCAGCATTTT. Amino acids: CATSRDLRTGMSDQPQHF.

This clonotype was seen only a few times. The chain couples TRBV6-2 or TRBV6-3 to TRBJ2-5; TRBD2 matches at 14 bases. The V gene's germline CDR1 is MNHEY and CDR2 SVGEGT. The CDR3 loop spans 16 amino acids. V shed 6 bases and J 5 bases; nucleotides not matched to a gene: 8. The CDR3 coding sequence is TGTGCCAGCAGCCCGGGGACTAGCGGGAGTCGGGAGACCCAGTACTTC. It is translated as CASSPGTSGSRETQYF.

This clonotype was found many times. The chain joins TRBV29-1 to TRBJ1-1; 7 bases align to TRBD1. Germline trimming cut 5 bases from V and 3 bases from J; bases unmatched to any gene: 12. CDR3 length: 15 residues. Germline V gene data show CDR1 as SQVTM and CDR2 as ANQGSEA. The chain's CDR3 is CSVLGRQGAHTEAFF. The CDR3 coding sequence is TGCAGCGTTCTCGGTCGACAGGGAGCTCACACTGAAGCTTTCTTT.

In regard to this clonotype: A much bigger clone sits one base away, suggesting this may be a read error. The rearrangement joins TRBV20-1 to TRBJ2-1, with TRBD1 matching 8 bases. Germline CDR1 and CDR2: DFQATT and SNEGSKA (reference sequence). The CDR3 sequence is 16 residues long. CDR3 coding DNA: TGCAGTGCTAGCCCCAGACAGGGGAGCTCCTACATTGAGCAGTTCTTC. It translates to CSASPRQGSSYIEQFF.

The gene calls are TRBV5-1 and TRBJ2-1; D is unresolved. The CDR3 loop spans 13 amino acids. V lost 2 bases and J lost 4, with 7 bases in between. Per germline, CDR1 SGHRS and CDR2 YFSETQ. CDR3 in amino acids: CASSLIRYNEQFF. The CDR3 DNA sequence: TGCGCCAGCAGCTTAATCCGGTACAATGAGCAGTTCTTC.

The V call is TRBV9, the J call TRBJ1-2; no reliable D call. The V end lost 0 bases, the J end lost 12 bases, and 6 bases lay between the germline ends. The germline V gene has CDR1 SGDLS and CDR2 YYNGEE. The CDR3 loop spans 10 amino acids. CDR3 protein: CASSVDRDTF. CDR3 DNA: TGTGCCAGCAGCGTAGACCGCGACACCTTC.

The sample holds a few counts of this clonotype. The chain has TRBV5-1 and TRBJ2-7, with 8 bases identical to TRBD2. The CDR3 has 14 amino acids. Germline CDR1 SGHRS, CDR2 YFSETQ. V was clipped by 4 bases and J by 1 base; unmatched bases: 4. The CDR3 DNA reads TGCGCCAGCAGCGTGACTAGCGCATCCTACGAGCAGTACGTC. Its translation: CASSVTSASYEQYV.

Comment on this clonotype: Mismatch with germline at one junction end may stem from a read error. The chain is built from TRBV14 and TRBJ1-2; no clear D gene. Germline V gene lookup returns CDR1 SGHDN and CDR2 FVKESK. CDR3 length equals 16 residues. The CDR3 DNA reads TGTGTCAGCAGCCAACCTAGGACTAGTCCCCACTATGGCTACACCTTC. Amino acids: CVSSQPRTSPHYGYTF.